This TCR beta chain came from a study of blood T cell repertoires in COVID-19. This clone appeared a single time. Assay: immunoSEQ multiplex PCR; the TCRdb copy retains only in-frame clones and omits some. The sample holds fewer than 250,000 clones, less than 80% seen once. The sequence derives from a woman between 50 and 59 years old with acute or convalescent COVID-19. The sequenced material came from peripheral blood.

The CDR3 here is CASSVVAGARENTIYF. CDR3 sequence (DNA): TGTGCCAGCAGCGTAGTAGCAGGGGCACGAGAAAACACCATATATTTT. The V gene is TRBV9, the J gene TRBJ1-3, with D possibly being TRBD1 (6 bases). V lost 0 bases to trimming and J lost 6 bases, with 16 bases between them. The CDR3 has 16 amino acids. Looked up from germline, CDR1 is SGDLS and CDR2 is YYNGEE.